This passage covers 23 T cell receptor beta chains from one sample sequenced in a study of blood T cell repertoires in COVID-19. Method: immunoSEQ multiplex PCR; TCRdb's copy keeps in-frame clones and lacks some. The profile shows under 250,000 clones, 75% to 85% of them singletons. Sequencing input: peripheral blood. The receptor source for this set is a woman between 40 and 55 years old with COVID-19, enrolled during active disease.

In DNA, the CDR3 is TGTGCCAGTAATCCCCGGGACAGGTTTATATATGGCTACACCTTC. Residues: CASNPRDRFIYGYTF. V and J are TRBV19 and TRBJ1-2, with 8 positions matching TRBD1. In germline, CDR1 is LNHDA, CDR2 SQIVND (reference sequence). After removal of 7 bases from V and 5 bases from J, the junction contained 12 bases not matched to a gene. The CDR3 extends over 15 amino acids.

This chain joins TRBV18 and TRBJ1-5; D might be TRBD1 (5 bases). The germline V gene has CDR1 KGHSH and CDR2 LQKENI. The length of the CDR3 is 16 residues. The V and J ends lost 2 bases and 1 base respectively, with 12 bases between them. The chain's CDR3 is CASSPAGGGSNQPQHF. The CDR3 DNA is TGTGCCAGCTCACCAGCGGGGGGGGGAAGCAATCAGCCCCAGCATTTT.

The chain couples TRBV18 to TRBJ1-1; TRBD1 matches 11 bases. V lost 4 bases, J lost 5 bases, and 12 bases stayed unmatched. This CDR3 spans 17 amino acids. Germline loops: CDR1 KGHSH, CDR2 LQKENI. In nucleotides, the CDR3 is TGTGCCAGCTCACGAACTACGACGGGACAGGGGGAAACTGAAGCTTTCTTT. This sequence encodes CASSRTTTGQGETEAFF. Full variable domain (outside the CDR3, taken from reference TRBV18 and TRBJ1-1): NAGVMQNPRHLVRRRGQEARLRCSPMKGHSHVYWYRQLPEEGLKFMVYLQKENIIDESGMPKERFSAEFPKEGPSILRIQQVVRGDSAAYFCASSRTTTGQGETEAFFGQGTRLTVV.

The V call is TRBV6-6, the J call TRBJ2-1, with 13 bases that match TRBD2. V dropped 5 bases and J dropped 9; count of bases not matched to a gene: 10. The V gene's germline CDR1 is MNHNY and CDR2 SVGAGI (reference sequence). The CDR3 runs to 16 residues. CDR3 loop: CASSKTGTSGAGEQFF. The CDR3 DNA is TGTGCCAGCAGTAAAACCGGGACTAGCGGGGCTGGTGAGCAGTTCTTC.

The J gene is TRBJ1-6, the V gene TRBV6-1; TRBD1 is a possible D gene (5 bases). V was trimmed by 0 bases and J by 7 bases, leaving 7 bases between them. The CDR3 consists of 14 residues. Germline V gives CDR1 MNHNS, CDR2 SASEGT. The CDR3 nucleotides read TGTGCCAGCAGTGAAGCGGGGGGAAATTCACCCCTCCACTTT. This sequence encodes CASSEAGGNSPLHF.

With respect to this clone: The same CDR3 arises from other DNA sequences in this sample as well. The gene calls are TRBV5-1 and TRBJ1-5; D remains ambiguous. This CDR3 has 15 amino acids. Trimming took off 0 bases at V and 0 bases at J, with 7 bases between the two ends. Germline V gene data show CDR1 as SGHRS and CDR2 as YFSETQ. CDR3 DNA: TGCGCCAGCAGCTTGGACGGGGATAGCAATCAGCCCCAGCATTTT. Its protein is CASSLDGDSNQPQHF.

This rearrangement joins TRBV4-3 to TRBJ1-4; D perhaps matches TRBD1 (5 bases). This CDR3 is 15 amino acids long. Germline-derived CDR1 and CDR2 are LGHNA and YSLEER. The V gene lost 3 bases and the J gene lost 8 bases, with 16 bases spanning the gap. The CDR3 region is CASSQKGLPAEKLFF. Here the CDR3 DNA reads TGCGCCAGCAGCCAGAAGGGGCTCCCGGCCGAAAAACTGTTTTTT.

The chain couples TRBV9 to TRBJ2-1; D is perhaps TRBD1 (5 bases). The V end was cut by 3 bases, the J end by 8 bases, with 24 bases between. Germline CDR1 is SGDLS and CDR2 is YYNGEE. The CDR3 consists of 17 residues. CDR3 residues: CASSATRGTGTLDEQFF. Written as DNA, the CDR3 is TGTGCCAGCAGCGCAACACGAGGAACAGGTACCTTGGATGAGCAGTTCTTC.

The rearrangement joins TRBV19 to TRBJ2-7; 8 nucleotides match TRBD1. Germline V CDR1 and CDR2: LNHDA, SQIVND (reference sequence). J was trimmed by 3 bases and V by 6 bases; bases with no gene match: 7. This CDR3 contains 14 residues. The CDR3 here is CASSRDRNYYEQYF. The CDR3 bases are TGTGCCAGTAGCAGGGACAGGAATTACTACGAGCAGTACTTC.

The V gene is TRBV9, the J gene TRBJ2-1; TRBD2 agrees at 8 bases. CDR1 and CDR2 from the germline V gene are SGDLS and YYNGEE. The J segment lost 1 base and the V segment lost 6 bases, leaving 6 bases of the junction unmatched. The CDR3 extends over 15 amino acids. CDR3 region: CASTSGGSSYNEQFF. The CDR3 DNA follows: TGTGCCAGCACATCGGGGGGGTCGTCCTACAATGAGCAGTTCTTC.

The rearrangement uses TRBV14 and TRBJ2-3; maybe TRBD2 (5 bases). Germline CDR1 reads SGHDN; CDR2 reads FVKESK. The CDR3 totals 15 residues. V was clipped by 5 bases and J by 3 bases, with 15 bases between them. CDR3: CASSEGLSGTDTQYF. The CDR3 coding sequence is TGTGCCAGCAGCGAGGGCCTCTCTGGGACAGATACGCAGTATTTT.

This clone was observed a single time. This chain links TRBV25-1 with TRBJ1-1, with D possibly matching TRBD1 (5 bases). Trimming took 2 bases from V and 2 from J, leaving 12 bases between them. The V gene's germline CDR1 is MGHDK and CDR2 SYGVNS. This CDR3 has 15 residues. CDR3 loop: CASSERYRGNTEAFF. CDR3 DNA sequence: TGTGCCAGCAGTGAAAGGTATAGGGGAAACACTGAAGCTTTCTTT.

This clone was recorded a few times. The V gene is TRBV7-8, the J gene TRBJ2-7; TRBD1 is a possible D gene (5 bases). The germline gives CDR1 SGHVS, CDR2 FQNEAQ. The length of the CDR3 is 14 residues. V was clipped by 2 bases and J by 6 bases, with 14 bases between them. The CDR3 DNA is TGTGCCAGCAGCTTAATTCAGGGTTCAAGCGAGCAGTACTTC. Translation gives CASSLIQGSSEQYF.

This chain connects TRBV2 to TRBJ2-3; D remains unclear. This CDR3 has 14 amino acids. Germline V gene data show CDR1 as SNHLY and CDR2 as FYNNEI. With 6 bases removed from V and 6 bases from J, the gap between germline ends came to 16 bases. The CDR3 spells CASRADQSVDTQYF. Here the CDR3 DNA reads TGTGCCAGCAGAGCCGATCAGAGCGTGGATACGCAGTATTTT.

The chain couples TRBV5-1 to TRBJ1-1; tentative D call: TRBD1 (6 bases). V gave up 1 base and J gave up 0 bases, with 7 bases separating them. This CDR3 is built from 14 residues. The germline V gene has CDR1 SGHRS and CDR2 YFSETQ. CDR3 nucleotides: TGCGCCAGCAGCTTGACAGGGTTGAACACTGAAGCTTTCTTT. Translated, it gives CASSLTGLNTEAFF.

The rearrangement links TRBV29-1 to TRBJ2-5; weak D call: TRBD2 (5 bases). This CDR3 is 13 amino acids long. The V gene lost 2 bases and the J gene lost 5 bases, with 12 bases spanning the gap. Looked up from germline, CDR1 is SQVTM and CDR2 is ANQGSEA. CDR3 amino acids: CSVESLASETQYF. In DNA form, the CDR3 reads TGCAGCGTTGAATCCCTAGCTTCGGAGACCCAGTACTTC.

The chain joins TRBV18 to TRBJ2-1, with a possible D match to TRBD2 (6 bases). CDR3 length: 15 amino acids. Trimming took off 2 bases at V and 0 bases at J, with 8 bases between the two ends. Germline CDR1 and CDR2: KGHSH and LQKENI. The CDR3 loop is CASSPAGPSYNEQFF. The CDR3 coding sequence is TGTGCCAGCTCACCAGCGGGACCCTCCTACAATGAGCAGTTCTTC.

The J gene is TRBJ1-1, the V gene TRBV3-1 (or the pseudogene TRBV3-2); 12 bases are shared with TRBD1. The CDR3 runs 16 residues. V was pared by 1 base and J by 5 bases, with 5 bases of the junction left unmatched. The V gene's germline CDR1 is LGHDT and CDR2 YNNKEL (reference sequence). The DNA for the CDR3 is TGTGCCAGCAGCCAAGTGTGGGACAGGGGGCGTACTGAAGCTTTCTTT. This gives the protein CASSQVWDRGRTEAFF.

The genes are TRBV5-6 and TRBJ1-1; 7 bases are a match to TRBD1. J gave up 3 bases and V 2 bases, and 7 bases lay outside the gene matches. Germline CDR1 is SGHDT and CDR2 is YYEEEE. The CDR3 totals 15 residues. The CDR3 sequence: CASSFIGGEDTEAFF. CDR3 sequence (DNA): TGTGCCAGCAGCTTCATAGGGGGCGAAGACACTGAAGCTTTCTTT.

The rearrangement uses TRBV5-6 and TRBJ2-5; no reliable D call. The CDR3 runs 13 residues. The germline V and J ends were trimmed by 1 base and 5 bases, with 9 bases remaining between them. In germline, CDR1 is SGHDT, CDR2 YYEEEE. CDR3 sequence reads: CASSLSMEETQYF. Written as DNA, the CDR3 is TGTGCCAGCAGCTTGTCTATGGAGGAGACCCAGTACTTC.

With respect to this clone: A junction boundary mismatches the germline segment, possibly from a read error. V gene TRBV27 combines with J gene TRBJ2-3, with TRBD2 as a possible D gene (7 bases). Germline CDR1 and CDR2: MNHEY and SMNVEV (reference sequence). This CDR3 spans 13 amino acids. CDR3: CASSLSGGRIPLF. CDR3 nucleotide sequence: TGTGCCAGCAGTTTATCGGGGGGGCGAATTCCCCTTTTT.

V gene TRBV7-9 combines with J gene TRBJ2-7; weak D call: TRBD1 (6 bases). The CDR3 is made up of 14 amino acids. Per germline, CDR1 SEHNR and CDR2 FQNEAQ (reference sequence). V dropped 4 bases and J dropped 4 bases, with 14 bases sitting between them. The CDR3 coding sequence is TGTGCCAGCAGCTCTAAGGACAGACCATACGAGCAGTACTTC. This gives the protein CASSSKDRPYEQYF. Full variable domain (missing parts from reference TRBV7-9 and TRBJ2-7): DTGVSQNPRHKITKRGQNVTFRCDPISEHNRLYWYRQTLGQGPEFLTYFQNEAQLEKSRLLSDRFSAERPKGSFSTLEIQRTEQGDSAMYLCASSSKDRPYEQYFGPGTRLTVT.

The CDR3 nucleotides read TGTGCCAGCAGCTTAGGAAGCGGGGTGGCAGATACGCAGTATTTT. This translates into CASSLGSGVADTQYF. The chain recombines TRBV11-3 with TRBJ2-3; 7 nucleotides agree with TRBD2. In germline, CDR1 is SGHNT, CDR2 YENEEA. Unmatched junction bases numbered 5, after V lost 1 base and J lost 4 bases. CDR3 length: 15 amino acids.